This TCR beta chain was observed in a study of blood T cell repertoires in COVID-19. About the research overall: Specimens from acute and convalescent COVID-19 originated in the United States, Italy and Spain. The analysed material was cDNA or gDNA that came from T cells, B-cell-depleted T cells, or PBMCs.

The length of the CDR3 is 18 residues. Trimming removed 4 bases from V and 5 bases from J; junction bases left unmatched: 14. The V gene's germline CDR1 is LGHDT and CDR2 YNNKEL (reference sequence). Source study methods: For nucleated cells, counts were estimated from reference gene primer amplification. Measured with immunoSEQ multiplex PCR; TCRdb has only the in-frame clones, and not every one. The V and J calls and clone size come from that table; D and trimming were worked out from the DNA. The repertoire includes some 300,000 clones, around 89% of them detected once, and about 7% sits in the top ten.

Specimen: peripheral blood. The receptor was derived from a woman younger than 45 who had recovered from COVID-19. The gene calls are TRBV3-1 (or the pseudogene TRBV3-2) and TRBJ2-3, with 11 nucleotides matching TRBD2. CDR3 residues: CASSPGPIAGGQIDTQYF. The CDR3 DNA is TGTGCCAGCAGCCCTGGGCCCATAGCGGGGGGGCAGATAGATACGCAGTATTTT.